This is a list of T cell receptor beta chains from one sample in a study of shared clonotypes between healthy human individuals. Profiled with immunoSEQ multiplex PCR; TCRdb holds only in-frame clones, not every one. The sample has nearly 2 million clones, roughly 94% seen once. The sequencing sample was made of naive CD8+ T cells sorted from blood. The receptor set was obtained from a man aged 18 to 35 in good health. Each CDR3 is given with its conserved first and last residue. A D gene is named only where the DNA matches it firmly. Only part of the rows carry a size: once, few, many, or a class if the clone is expanded.

>TRBV4-1|12|-|TRBJ2-7|-
TGCGCCAGCAGCCAAGGAGACAGCCAGCAGTACTTC
CASSQGDSQQYF
>TRBV27|14|-|TRBJ2-2|-
TGTGCCAGCAGTTTCGGGCTCAACACCGGGGAGCTGTTTTTT
CASSFGLNTGELFF
>TRBV5-4|15|-|TRBJ2-6|-
TGTGCCAGCAGCTTTGGGGGGTCTGGGGCCAACGTCCTGACTTTC
CASSFGGSGANVLTF
>TRBV15|14|-|TRBJ2-7|TRBD2
TGTGCCACCAGCGAAATGAGCGGGGCTTACGAGCAGTACTTC
CATSEMSGAYEQYF
>TRBV10-1|13|-|TRBJ2-3|-
TGCGCCAGCAGTGATCAGCCCACAGATACGCAGTATTTT
CASSDQPTDTQYF
>TRBV13|14|-|TRBJ1-5|-
TGTGCCAGCAGCTTAGGAGGGACGGATCAGCCCCAGCATTTT
CASSLGGTDQPQHF
>TRBV10-1|15|-|TRBJ2-1|TRBD2
TGCGCCAGCAGTGAGACTAGCGGGAGAGACGATGAGCAGTTCTTC
CASSETSGRDDEQFF
>TRBV2|11|-|TRBJ2-7|-
TGTGCCAGCAGGGAATCCTACGAGCAGTACTTC
CASRESYEQYF
>TRBV5-6|14|-|TRBJ2-7|TRBD1
TGTGCCAGCAGCCCCGGACAGGGAGTATACGAGCAGTACTTC
CASSPGQGVYEQYF
>TRBV11-2|16|-|TRBJ1-1|-
TGTGCCAGCAGCGGAGTTAGTTTTAGGGGGAACACTGAAGCTTTCTTT
CASSGVSFRGNTEAFF
>TRBV5-4|12|-|TRBJ2-3|-
TGTGCCAGCAGCTTGGGGGCAGTTACGCAGTATTTT
CASSLGAVTQYF
>TRBV7-9|15|-|TRBJ2-1|-
TGTGCCAGCAGCTTAGGCGGGAAATCCTACAATGAGCAGTTCTTC
CASSLGGKSYNEQFF
>TRBV5-5|15|-|TRBJ1-2|-
TGTGCCAGCAGCGTTACCAGTACAGGGAACTATGGCTACACCTTC
CASSVTSTGNYGYTF
>TRBV4-1|18|-|TRBJ2-2|TRBD2
TGCGCCAGCAGCTCAGCCCCTCTAGCGGGGGTCGGGAACGGGGAGCTGTTTTTT
CASSSAPLAGVGNGELFF
>TRBV7-9|15|-|TRBJ2-7|TRBD2
TGTGCCAGCAGCGGTGCGGGGGAGGTGGCCTACGAGCAGTACTTC
CASSGAGEVAYEQYF
>TRBV10-3|14|-|TRBJ2-3|-
TGTGCCATCAGCGGCAGGGACGGGGCAGATACGCAGTATTTT
CAISGRDGADTQYF
>TRBV5-6|13|-|TRBJ2-3|TRBD1
TGTGCCAGCAGCTCACAGGGGGCAGATACGCAGTATTTT
CASSSQGADTQYF
>TRBV4-1|12|-|TRBJ1-6|-
TGCGCCAGCAGCCAAGAAGGTTCACCCCTCCACTTT
CASSQEGSPLHF
>TRBV15|18|-|TRBJ1-3|TRBD1
TGTGCCACCAGCAGAGATTTCGGGACAGGGGCTAATGGAAACACCATATATTTT
CATSRDFGTGANGNTIYF
>TRBV27|13|-|TRBJ1-5|-
TGTGCCAGCAGCGGACGGCTCAATCAGCCCCAGCATTTT
CASSGRLNQPQHF
>TRBV7-2|15|-|TRBJ2-7|TRBD2
TGTGCCAGCAGCTTAGCGACTAGCGGAACCTACGAGCAGTACTTC
CASSLATSGTYEQYF
>TRBV25-1|14|-|TRBJ2-7|-
TGTGCCAGCAGTGACGATCCAGAGTCCTACGAGCAGTACTTC
CASSDDPESYEQYF
>TRBV5-4|14|-|TRBJ2-1|-
TGTGCCAGCAGTCTAAGGGAGGAATGGGATGAGCAGTTCTTC
CASSLREEWDEQFF
>TRBV27|16|-|TRBJ1-1|-
TGTGCCAGCAGCACCTCTCCGGGATCGGGGAACACTGAAGCTTTCTTT
CASSTSPGSGNTEAFF
>TRBV19|15|-|TRBJ2-1|-
TGTGCCAGTAGTACACAGTCCGACCCCTACAATGAGCAGTTCTTC
CASSTQSDPYNEQFF
>TRBV5-1|18|-|TRBJ2-1|TRBD2
TGCGCCAGCAGCTTGGAGGAACTAGCGGGAGAAGGGTACAATGAGCAGTTCTTC
CASSLEELAGEGYNEQFF
>TRBV4-1|16|-|TRBJ2-1|-
TGCGCCAGCAGCCAAGATCCCGGACGCCGCTACAATGAGCAGTTCTTC
CASSQDPGRRYNEQFF
>TRBV6-5|13|-|TRBJ1-1|-
TGTGCCAGCAGCTCCCGAGTGAACACTGAAGCTTTCTTT
CASSSRVNTEAFF
>TRBV28|16|-|TRBJ1-6|-
TGTGCCAGCAGTTTATTGGTTGGACAGAATAATTCACCCCTCCACTTT
CASSLLVGQNNSPLHF
>TRBV10-3|14|once|TRBJ2-2|-
TGTGCCATCAGTGAGACAGGGGAGGCCGGGGAGCTGTTTTTT
CAISETGEAGELFF
>TRBV19|15|-|TRBJ1-5|-
TGTGCCAGTAGTATAGGTGGGGCCGGCAATCAGCCCCAGCATTTT
CASSIGGAGNQPQHF
>TRBV27|14|-|TRBJ2-5|-
TGTGCCAGCAGTGGGGCCCCCAAGGGAGAGACCCAGTACTTC
CASSGAPKGETQYF